Below are 26 T cell receptor beta chains sequenced from a single sample in a study of immune cell composition in non-small cell lung cancer. Assay: immunoSEQ multiplex PCR; the TCRdb copy retains only in-frame clones and omits some. The repertoire includes 14,000 to 15,000 clones, 69% of them detected once, and around 6.8% sits in the top ten. Sample: lung tumor tissue. The receptor set was obtained from a human donor with non-small cell lung cancer.

The rearrangement joins TRBV29-1 to TRBJ2-1, with a weak D call TRBD2 (6 bases). Trimming pared 7 bases from V and 7 bases from J, leaving 11 bases between. Germline V CDR1 and CDR2: SQVTM, ANQGSEA. The CDR3 runs to 11 residues. The chain's CDR3 is CSGHSGNEQFF. CDR3 coding DNA: TGCAGCGGCCATAGCGGAAATGAGCAGTTCTTC.

The chain is built from TRBV28 and TRBJ2-5; TRBD1 agrees at 8 bases. This CDR3 has 16 residues. Germline assignment: CDR1 MDHEN and CDR2 SYDVKM. Trimming cost V 5 bases and J 4 bases; bases outside gene matches: 12. The DNA for the CDR3 is TGTGCCAGCAGTGCTCAGACAGGGGAGGACGGAGAGACCCAGTACTTC. The encoded protein is CASSAQTGEDGETQYF.

DNA of the CDR3: TGTGCCAGCTCCAGGGACACCGGGGAGCTGTTTTTT. Amino acid sequence: CASSRDTGELFF. The chain recombines TRBV18 with TRBJ2-2; a possible D gene is TRBD1 (5 bases). There are 12 residues in the CDR3. Germline CDR1 and CDR2: KGHSH and LQKENI. Deletions cut 6 bases from V and 3 bases from J, with 5 bases between. The variable domain in full, with the rest retrieved from reference TRBV18 and TRBJ2-2, is NAGVMQNPRHLVRRRGQEARLRCSPMKGHSHVYWYRQLPEEGLKFMVYLQKENIIDESGMPKERFSAEFPKEGPSILRIQQVVRGDSAAYFCASSRDTGELFFGEGSRLTVL.

The chain's CDR3 is CASSPGDRVGGETQYF. DNA of the CDR3: TGTGCCAGCAGCCCGGGGGACAGGGTGGGAGGGGAGACCCAGTACTTC. The chain employs TRBV7-6 and TRBJ2-5; 9 nucleotides line up with TRBD1. The CDR3 is 16 amino acids. V shed 5 bases, J shed 5 bases, and the junction held 12 bases outside the gene matches. Germline lookup yields CDR1 SGHVS and CDR2 FNYEAQ.

J is TRBJ1-4 and V is TRBV6-5, with D tentatively TRBD1 (5 bases). There are 15 residues in the CDR3. V was pared by 6 bases and J by 7 bases, with 18 bases between. Germline lookup yields CDR1 MNHEY and CDR2 SVGAGI. The chain's CDR3 is CASRDSSGQGEKLFF. In nucleotides, the CDR3 is TGTGCCAGCAGAGATTCCTCCGGGCAGGGTGAAAAACTGTTTTTT.

This clone occurred a few times. The chain employs TRBV7-3 and TRBJ1-5; D might be TRBD1 (6 bases). V was clipped by 0 bases and J by 6 bases, with 6 bases between them. The CDR3 length is 13 residues. The germline V gene encodes CDR1 SGHTA and CDR2 FQGTGA. The CDR3: CASSLTGGQPQHF. In nucleotides, the CDR3 is TGTGCCAGCAGCTTAACAGGGGGTCAGCCCCAGCATTTT.

This clone was found a few times. The chain uses TRBV5-1 and TRBJ1-1; 7 nucleotides align to TRBD1. The CDR3 is 14 residues long. Trimming cost V 0 bases and J 3 bases; bases outside gene matches: 2. CDR1 SGHRS and CDR2 YFSETQ come from the germline V gene. The CDR3 region has the DNA TGCGCCAGCAGCTTGGAGGGGGCAGACACTGAAGCTTTCTTT. Its protein product is CASSLEGADTEAFF. Based on the CDR3 plus reference TRBV5-1 and TRBJ1-1, the full variable domain is KAGVTQTPRYLIKTRGQQVTLSCSPISGHRSVSWYQQTPGQGLQFLFEYFSETQRNKGNFPGRFSGRQFSNSRSEMNVSTLELGDSALYLCASSLEGADTEAFFGQGTRLTVV.

The chain employs TRBV11-2 and TRBJ2-7; the match to TRBD1 covers 10 bases. Germline V gene lookup returns CDR1 SGHAT and CDR2 FQNNGV. The V segment lost 5 bases and the J segment 2 bases; nucleotides outside the gene matches: 3. The CDR3 covers 14 residues. In DNA form, the CDR3 reads TGTGCCAGCAGCAAGGACAGGGGGGCCTACGAGCAGTACTTC. It is translated as CASSKDRGAYEQYF.

This sequence joins TRBV7-3 and TRBJ2-1; 12 bases agree with TRBD2. V shed 5 bases, J shed 3 bases, and the junction held 2 bases outside the gene matches. CDR1 and CDR2 (germline): SGHTA, FQGTGA. This CDR3 comprises 15 residues. The CDR3 loop is CASSKLAGGYNEQFF. CDR3 bases: TGTGCCAGCAGCAAACTAGCGGGGGGCTACAATGAGCAGTTCTTC.

V and J are TRBV4-2 and TRBJ1-3, with D possibly matching TRBD1 (6 bases). The CDR3 consists of 16 residues. V lost 0 bases to trimming and J lost 4 bases, with 13 bases between them. CDR1 LGHNA and CDR2 YNFKEQ come from the germline V gene. The CDR3 coding sequence is TGTGCCAGCAGCCAAGATTGGGTGGGGGCAGGAAACACCATATATTTT. Amino acid sequence: CASSQDWVGAGNTIYF.

The chain couples TRBV6-6 to TRBJ1-1, with D perhaps matching TRBD1 (6 bases). V gave up 6 bases and J gave up 4 bases, with 15 bases separating them. CDR1 and CDR2 (germline): MNHNY, SVGAGI (reference sequence). The CDR3 is 14 amino acids. In DNA form, the CDR3 reads TGTGCCAGCAGCCAACAGGGAGAAGGCACTGAAGCTTTCTTT. As protein: CASSQQGEGTEAFF.

The chain links TRBV6-4 to TRBJ2-1; D unclear. The germline V and J ends were trimmed by 6 bases and 8 bases, with 17 bases remaining between them. Germline assignment: CDR1 MRHNA and CDR2 SNTAGT. The CDR3 is 14 amino acids. DNA for the CDR3: TGTGCCAGCAGCCTGACTGTCGGTTCATATGAGCAGTTCTTC. Protein product: CASSLTVGSYEQFF.

The DNA for the CDR3 is TGTGCCAGCAGCTTATTTGTGGCAAGCTCCTACAATGAGCAGTTCTTC. Translating gives CASSLFVASSYNEQFF. This chain links TRBV7-3 with TRBJ2-1; D uncertain. Trimming removed 2 bases at V and 0 bases at J, with 11 bases between. This CDR3 region has 16 residues. Germline CDR1 and CDR2: SGHTA and FQGTGA.

The gene calls are TRBV28 and TRBJ2-5; 9 positions agree with TRBD1. CDR3 length: 14 residues. The germline V gene has CDR1 MDHEN and CDR2 SYDVKM. J was trimmed by 5 bases and V by 8 bases; bases with no gene match: 9. The CDR3 region has the DNA TGTGCCAGCCTAGGACAGGGGAATGGGGAGACCCAGTACTTC. Its protein product is CASLGQGNGETQYF.

This clone was found a few times. The chain has TRBV5-1 and TRBJ1-2; 7 nucleotides match TRBD1. Germline assignment: CDR1 SGHRS and CDR2 YFSETQ. V dropped 2 bases and J dropped 0; count of bases not matched to a gene: 4. This CDR3 has 15 residues. The CDR3 loop reads CASSFVQGTNYGYTF. For the CDR3, the DNA is TGCGCCAGCAGCTTCGTACAGGGGACTAACTATGGCTACACCTTC.

The CDR3 DNA reads TGTGCCAGCAGTTGGACAGGGGGCGCCTATCAGCCCCAGCATTTT. This translates into CASSWTGGAYQPQHF. This chain links TRBV28 with TRBJ1-5; TRBD1 matches at 11 bases. Trimming cost V 4 bases and J 5 bases; bases outside gene matches: 4. Germline CDR1 and CDR2: MDHEN and SYDVKM. The CDR3 runs 15 residues.

The V and J genes are TRBV18 and TRBJ1-2; D not resolved. V shed 4 bases and J shed 4 bases, with 10 bases lying between them. CDR1 is KGHSH, CDR2 LQKENI, per germline. This CDR3 is 13 amino acids long. The CDR3 sequence: CASSRGEAYGYTF. The CDR3 DNA sequence: TGTGCCAGCTCACGAGGCGAGGCCTATGGCTACACCTTC.

This clone was counted between two and nine times. The chain couples TRBV7-9 to TRBJ1-2; tentative D call: TRBD1 (5 bases). The CDR3 runs 12 residues. With 5 bases removed from V and 5 bases from J, the gap between germline ends came to 9 bases. Germline assignment: CDR1 SEHNR and CDR2 FQNEAQ (reference sequence). The CDR3 DNA reads as TGTGCCAGCAGCCGAGACAGTTATGGCTACACCTTC. Translation gives CASSRDSYGYTF.

The sample holds a few counts of this clone. The rearrangement joins TRBV7-2 to TRBJ1-5; 10 bases line up with TRBD1. V was pared by 4 bases and J by 1 base, with 4 bases of the junction left unmatched. The CDR3 totals 16 residues. Looked up from germline, CDR1 is SGHTA and CDR2 is FQGNSA. Here the CDR3 DNA reads TGTGCCAGCAGCTCATCGGACAGGGGGAGCAATCAGCCCCAGCATTTT. As protein: CASSSSDRGSNQPQHF.

The chain recombines TRBV27 with TRBJ2-4; perhaps TRBD2 as D (5 bases). The CDR3 is 12 amino acids. The germline gives CDR1 MNHEY, CDR2 SMNVEV (reference sequence). V lost 6 bases and J lost 9, with 12 bases in between. In DNA, the CDR3 is TGTGCCAGCAGCCGGGCAGAGGGCATTCAGTACTTC. This sequence encodes CASSRAEGIQYF.

This clone ranks as medium-sized. The chain carries TRBV14 and TRBJ1-3; the match to TRBD1 covers 9 bases. V gave up 4 bases and J gave up 0 bases; unmatched junction bases: 7. There are 17 residues in the CDR3. Germline CDR1 SGHDN, CDR2 FVKESK. For the CDR3, the DNA is TGTGCCAGCAGCCGGGGACAGGGACCTTACTCTGGAAACACCATATATTTT. It yields the protein CASSRGQGPYSGNTIYF.

The chain is built from TRBV5-6 and TRBJ1-1; no firm D call. V was pared by 0 bases and J by 0 bases, with 9 bases between. Germline V gene data show CDR1 as SGHDT and CDR2 as YYEEEE. This CDR3 comprises 15 residues. This chain's CDR3 is CASSLVSQMNTEAFF. In DNA, the CDR3 is TGTGCCAGCAGCTTGGTGTCACAGATGAACACTGAAGCTTTCTTT.

This chain uses TRBV18 with TRBJ2-5; 9 bases are shared with TRBD2. This CDR3 has 17 amino acids. The V segment lost 3 bases and the J segment 4 bases; nucleotides outside the gene matches: 12. The germline gives CDR1 KGHSH, CDR2 LQKENI. CDR3 DNA sequence: TGTGCCAGCTCACCTTGGATCGCGGGGGGGCCAGGAGAGACCCAGTACTTC. Its protein product is CASSPWIAGGPGETQYF.

This clone was detected a few times. The chain uses TRBV29-1 and TRBJ1-4; no reliable D call. The V end lost 3 bases, the J end lost 8 bases, and 10 bases lay between the germline ends. The CDR3 runs to 12 residues. Per germline, CDR1 SQVTM and CDR2 ANQGSEA. CDR3 DNA sequence: TGCAGCGTTGACGCGGCCGAGGAAAAACTGTTTTTT. Translating gives CSVDAAEEKLFF. Based on the CDR3 plus reference TRBV29-1 and TRBJ1-4, the full variable domain is SAVISQKPSRDICQRGTSLTIQCQVDSQVTMMFWYRQQPGQSLTLIATANQGSEATYESGFVIDKFPISRPNLTFSTLTVSNMSPEDSSIYLCSVDAAEEKLFFGSGTQLSVL.

This rearrangement joins TRBV5-6 to TRBJ2-3; D possibly corresponds to TRBD2 (5 bases). The germline V gene has CDR1 SGHDT and CDR2 YYEEEE. The CDR3 spans 13 residues. V shed 0 bases and J shed 9 bases, with 11 bases lying between them. This CDR3 is CASSLVLVATQYF. The DNA for the CDR3 is TGTGCCAGCAGCTTGGTACTAGTCGCGACGCAGTATTTT.

The genes are TRBV5-1 and TRBJ2-1, with 11 bases identical to TRBD2. Germline V gene sequence: CDR1 SGHRS, CDR2 YFSETQ. V was pared by 3 bases and J by 3 bases, with 2 bases of the junction left unmatched. CDR3 length equals 15 residues. In nucleotides, the CDR3 is TGCGCCAGCAGCTCCCTAGCGGGGGGCTACAATGAGCAGTTCTTC. This codes for CASSSLAGGYNEQFF.